The rows below give T cell receptor beta chains drawn from one sample of a study of blood T cell repertoires in COVID-19. Sequenced by immunoSEQ multiplex PCR; TCRdb stores in-frame clones only, minus some. The sample includes over 150,000 clones, roughly four fifths of them seen just once. The sequencing input was PBMCs or T cells enriched from blood (not recorded which). The source of these receptors is a man between 40 and 49 years old who had recovered from COVID-19. CDR3s include the opening cysteine and the closing phenylalanine or tryptophan. The order of the fields is J gene, clone size, V gene, CDR3 protein. The listing skips clone size in some rows; elsewhere it reads once, few, many or a size class.

j_call: TRBJ2-7
clone_size: few
v_call: TRBV19
cdr3_aa: CASSRKGGYEQYF

j_call: TRBJ2-1
clone_size: NA
v_call: TRBV4-1
cdr3_aa: CASSPSISSYNEQFF

j_call: TRBJ1-1
clone_size: NA
v_call: TRBV11-2
cdr3_aa: CASSLTPLTGRAFF

j_call: TRBJ1-1
clone_size: many
v_call: TRBV7-9
cdr3_aa: CASSLDAGSEAFF

j_call: TRBJ2-3
clone_size: NA
v_call: TRBV6-2/TRBV6-3
cdr3_aa: CASNPLADHTDTQYF

j_call: TRBJ1-6
clone_size: NA
v_call: TRBV5-6
cdr3_aa: CASSLLGQGDSPLHF

j_call: TRBJ2-5
clone_size: NA
v_call: TRBV6-2/TRBV6-3
cdr3_aa: CASSLAGVETQYF

j_call: TRBJ2-5
clone_size: NA
v_call: TRBV11-2
cdr3_aa: CASSLGGLAEETQYF

j_call: TRBJ1-2
clone_size: NA
v_call: TRBV6-1
cdr3_aa: CASSEGQGFGYTF

j_call: TRBJ2-7
clone_size: NA
v_call: TRBV19
cdr3_aa: CASSSTPGLAGVSEQYF

j_call: TRBJ2-2
clone_size: NA
v_call: TRBV10-3
cdr3_aa: CAISELAGGLGGELFF

j_call: TRBJ1-1
clone_size: NA
v_call: TRBV12-3/TRBV12-4
cdr3_aa: CASRWGEGTEAFF

j_call: TRBJ1-3
clone_size: NA
v_call: TRBV14
cdr3_aa: CASSFSQGNTIYF

j_call: TRBJ2-1
clone_size: once
v_call: TRBV27
cdr3_aa: CASSLWSGGNNNEQFF

j_call: TRBJ1-6
clone_size: few
v_call: TRBV5-1
cdr3_aa: CASSLGTTGLGPPLHF

j_call: TRBJ1-4
clone_size: NA
v_call: TRBV11-2
cdr3_aa: CASSLGIGTGEKLFF

j_call: TRBJ1-1
clone_size: NA
v_call: TRBV7-9
cdr3_aa: CASSLGDREGEAFF

j_call: TRBJ1-2
clone_size: NA
v_call: TRBV9
cdr3_aa: CASSVEDRGAYGYTF

j_call: TRBJ1-3
clone_size: NA
v_call: TRBV18
cdr3_aa: CASSPGERNTIYF

j_call: TRBJ1-3
clone_size: once
v_call: TRBV4-2
cdr3_aa: CASSPSTGEKRNTIYF

j_call: TRBJ2-1
clone_size: few
v_call: TRBV29-1
cdr3_aa: CSVEPPGGAYNEQFF

j_call: TRBJ2-2
clone_size: NA
v_call: TRBV4-2
cdr3_aa: CASSQGSGQSGELFF

j_call: TRBJ2-5
clone_size: NA
v_call: TRBV5-1
cdr3_aa: CASSFLGTDQETQYF

j_call: TRBJ2-7
clone_size: NA
v_call: TRBV5-8
cdr3_aa: CASRGGGSREQYF

j_call: TRBJ2-5
clone_size: NA
v_call: TRBV18
cdr3_aa: CASSPTGWGQETQYF

j_call: TRBJ1-5
clone_size: NA
v_call: TRBV7-2
cdr3_aa: CASSLMGQDGEPQHF

j_call: TRBJ1-4
clone_size: once
v_call: TRBV5-1
cdr3_aa: CASSLGPTPGEKLFF

j_call: TRBJ1-1
clone_size: NA
v_call: TRBV7-2
cdr3_aa: CASSPGLIRLMNTEAFF

j_call: TRBJ2-3
clone_size: NA
v_call: TRBV2
cdr3_aa: CASSGRDSQYF

j_call: TRBJ2-1
clone_size: NA
v_call: TRBV7-2
cdr3_aa: CASSSREVGEQFF

j_call: TRBJ2-1
clone_size: NA
v_call: TRBV19
cdr3_aa: CASTPAGYNEQFF

j_call: TRBJ2-5
clone_size: NA
v_call: TRBV4-1
cdr3_aa: CASSKPGQQETQYF

j_call: TRBJ2-2
clone_size: few
v_call: TRBV9
cdr3_aa: CASQKGMNTGELFF

j_call: TRBJ2-3
clone_size: NA
v_call: TRBV24-1
cdr3_aa: CATSDLSADTQYF

j_call: TRBJ2-3
clone_size: NA
v_call: TRBV27
cdr3_aa: CASSQRLAWGTDTQYF

j_call: TRBJ1-6
clone_size: NA
v_call: TRBV28
cdr3_aa: CASRTGRNSPLHF

j_call: TRBJ1-1
clone_size: once
v_call: TRBV27
cdr3_aa: CASSNRGGTEAFF

j_call: TRBJ1-3
clone_size: NA
v_call: TRBV5-1
cdr3_aa: CASASGSSGNTIYF